Below are 19 T cell receptor beta chains sequenced from a single sample in a study of cytotoxic CD8 clonotypes in ibrutinib-treated CLL (dated by TCRdb to about 2021). The library was made by the immunoSEQ multiplex PCR assay. This immuneACCESS table, as held by TCRdb, lists in-frame sequences with V and J called but not all clones. Of the missing ones, under half trace to an unresolved V gene in checked studies; the others have no known cause. Within this sample are roughly 110,000 clones, with more than 55% of them counted one time only. More than 35% of the sample goes to the ten largest clones. In the paper's terms, the time point label means: approximately 25 months on ibrutinib. The sequenced sample was PBMCs, obtained after 24 months of ibrutinib treatment. Receptors originate from a human donor with chronic lymphocytic leukemia.

The V gene is TRBV6-5, the J gene TRBJ2-1, with a possible D match to TRBD2 (6 bases). Germline CDR1 and CDR2: MNHEY and SVGAGI. The CDR3 runs 15 residues. V was pared by 6 bases and J by 5 bases, with 17 bases between. Here the CDR3 reads CASSRLDVRNNEQFF. The DNA of the CDR3 is TGTGCCAGCAGCAGACTAGATGTTCGTAACAATGAGCAGTTCTTC.

The chain is built from TRBV4-2 and TRBJ1-3; no reliable D call. In germline, CDR1 is LGHNA, CDR2 YNFKEQ. The CDR3 is 15 residues long. Trimming took 1 base from V and 4 from J, leaving 11 bases between them. The CDR3 DNA reads TGTGCCAGCAGCCAAGTGCGGGTGTCGGGAAACACCATATATTTT. Protein product: CASSQVRVSGNTIYF.

This chain connects TRBV18 to TRBJ2-7; maybe TRBD1 (5 bases). The CDR3 spans 13 residues. Trimming left V 5 bases short and J 2 bases short, with 10 bases between. Germline assignment: CDR1 KGHSH and CDR2 LQKENI. CDR3: CASSLDKPYEQYF. CDR3 coding DNA: TGTGCCAGCTCATTGGACAAACCCTACGAGCAGTACTTC. Full variable domain (rest looked up from reference TRBV18 and TRBJ2-7): NAGVMQNPRHLVRRRGQEARLRCSPMKGHSHVYWYRQLPEEGLKFMVYLQKENIIDESGMPKERFSAEFPKEGPSILRIQQVVRGDSAAYFCASSLDKPYEQYFGPGTRLTVT.

The chain recombines TRBV7-8 with TRBJ2-7; 7 bases map to TRBD2. Losses at the gene ends were 2 bases for V and 2 bases for J; bases not matched to a gene: 3. Germline assignment: CDR1 SGHVS and CDR2 FQNEAQ. This CDR3 is 14 amino acids long. The DNA of the CDR3 is TGTGCCAGCAGCTTAAAGGGAGGGCCCTACGAGCAGTACTTC. Encoded protein: CASSLKGGPYEQYF.

The gene calls are TRBV6-6 and TRBJ2-1; the D is unclear. The CDR3 sequence is 12 residues long. V lost 6 bases and J lost 6, with 9 bases in between. Germline V gene sequence: CDR1 MNHNY, CDR2 SVGAGI (reference sequence). CDR3 protein: CASSPRVNEQFF. CDR3 in DNA: TGTGCCAGCAGCCCCCGGGTCAATGAGCAGTTCTTC.

V gene TRBV7-2 combines with J gene TRBJ2-7, with 7 bases identical to TRBD1. Germline-derived CDR1 and CDR2 are SGHTA and FQGNSA. The CDR3 is 14 amino acids. Trimming removed 0 bases from V and 5 bases from J; junction bases left unmatched: 4. The CDR3 spells CASSLAGGFDEQYF. DNA for the CDR3: TGTGCCAGCAGCTTAGCAGGGGGCTTCGACGAGCAGTACTTC. The full variable domain, with the rest looked up from reference TRBV7-2 and TRBJ2-7, is GAGVSQSPSNKVTEKGKDVELRCDPISGHTALYWYRQSLGQGLEFLIYFQGNSAPDKSGLPSDRFSAERTGGSVSTLTIQRTQQEDSAVYLCASSLAGGFDEQYFGPGTRLTVT.

The CDR3 DNA reads TGTGCCTGGAAACGAGGACTAGCGGTCACCGGGGAGCTGTTTTTT. Amino acids: CAWKRGLAVTGELFF. The rearrangement links TRBV30 to TRBJ2-2; the match to TRBD2 covers 10 bases. The V gene's germline CDR1 is GTSNPN and CDR2 SVGIG (reference sequence). Trimming removed 4 bases from V and 4 bases from J; junction bases left unmatched: 6. This CDR3 region has 15 residues.

A single count supports this clone. This chain uses TRBV7-9 with TRBJ1-2, with a possible D match to TRBD1 (6 bases). The CDR3 contains 13 residues. Germline V gives CDR1 SEHNR, CDR2 FQNEAQ (reference sequence). V lost 2 bases to trimming and J lost 8 bases, with 12 bases between them. This CDR3 reads CASSLKGGRGYTF. The CDR3 bases are TGTGCCAGCAGCTTAAAGGGGGGCAGAGGCTACACCTTC.

The chain uses TRBV25-1 and TRBJ1-1; 8 positions match TRBD1. This CDR3 has 13 residues. In germline, CDR1 is MGHDK, CDR2 SYGVNS. V lost 5 bases and J lost 8; bases outside the gene matches: 7. Here the CDR3 DNA reads TGTGCCAGCAGTAAGACAGGGGTCACCGAAGCTTTCTTT. Its translation: CASSKTGVTEAFF.

This clone was seen once. This rearrangement joins TRBV19 to TRBJ1-5; D ambiguous. Germline V gene lookup returns CDR1 LNHDA and CDR2 SQIVND (reference sequence). V was pared by 5 bases and J by 0 bases, with 5 bases between. The length of the CDR3 is 13 residues. The CDR3 coding sequence is TGTGCCAGTAGTTACAGTAGCAATCAGCCCCAGCATTTT. This translates into CASSYSSNQPQHF.

This clone was seen a few times. This rearrangement joins TRBV19 to TRBJ2-7, with D perhaps matching TRBD1 or TRBD2 (5 bases each). The ends were cut back, 5 bases at V and 2 bases at J, with 16 bases in the middle. CDR3 length equals 15 residues. Germline CDR1 and CDR2: LNHDA and SQIVND (reference sequence). CDR3: CASSARDGATYEQYF. The CDR3, as DNA: TGTGCCAGTAGTGCTAGGGACGGAGCAACCTACGAGCAGTACTTC.

The CDR3 loop reads CASSLAPTDTQYF. The DNA for the CDR3 is TGTGCCAGCAGCTTGGCTCCGACGGATACGCAGTATTTT. This rearrangement joins TRBV7-3 to TRBJ2-3; no clear D. Per germline, CDR1 SGHTA and CDR2 FQGTGA. Trimming took 3 bases from V and 6 from J, leaving 10 bases between them. The length of the CDR3 is 13 residues. Together with reference TRBV7-3 and TRBJ2-3, the CDR3 gives the full variable domain: GAGVSQTPSNKVTEKGKYVELRCDPISGHTALYWYRQSLGQGPEFLIYFQGTGAADDSGLPNDRFFAVRPEGSVSTLKIQRTERGDSAVYLCASSLAPTDTQYFGPGTRLTVL.

The J gene is TRBJ1-2, the V gene TRBV5-4; D unresolved. V lost 2 bases and J lost 4, with 9 bases in between. In germline, CDR1 is SGHNT, CDR2 YYREEE (reference sequence). CDR3 length: 13 amino acids. The CDR3 region is CASSLDGTYGYTF. The CDR3 coding sequence is TGTGCCAGCAGCTTAGACGGAACCTATGGCTACACCTTC.

The rearrangement links TRBV18 to TRBJ1-5; D perhaps matches TRBD1 (5 bases). CDR3 size: 16 residues. Trimming took off 3 bases at V and 2 bases at J, with 14 bases between the two ends. Germline CDR1 KGHSH, CDR2 LQKENI. CDR3 in DNA: TGTGCCAGCTCACCGAACGGGGGAGGGGGCAATCAGCCCCAGCATTTT. Translated, it gives CASSPNGGGGNQPQHF.

The V and J genes are TRBV4-2 and TRBJ1-5; D is possibly TRBD1 (6 bases). The length of the CDR3 is 16 residues. The V gene lost 4 bases and the J gene lost 1 base, with 14 bases spanning the gap. Germline V gives CDR1 LGHNA, CDR2 YNFKEQ. The CDR3 loop reads CASSLVYRESNQPQHF. The CDR3, as DNA: TGTGCCAGCAGCCTAGTTTACAGGGAAAGCAATCAGCCCCAGCATTTT.

This chain connects TRBV30 to TRBJ2-2; 11 nucleotides line up with TRBD2. V trimming: 3 bases; J trimming: 6 bases; junction bases outside the gene matches: 0. The germline CDR1 and CDR2 sequences are GTSNPN and SVGIG (reference sequence). The CDR3 spans 13 residues. The CDR3, as DNA: TGTGCCTGGAGACTAGCGGGGGCCGGGGAGCTGTTTTTT. Translation: CAWRLAGAGELFF.

The chain recombines TRBV6-4 with TRBJ1-5; 10 nucleotides agree with TRBD1. J lost 5 bases, V lost 5 bases, and 9 bases had no gene match. The V gene's germline CDR1 is MRHNA and CDR2 SNTAGT. This CDR3 comprises 16 residues. The CDR3 loop is CASSHNGQGDDQPQHF. The DNA of the CDR3 is TGTGCCAGCAGTCATAACGGACAGGGGGATGATCAGCCCCAGCATTTT.

The V gene is TRBV30, the J gene TRBJ2-7; 8 nucleotides align to TRBD2. The V gene's germline CDR1 is GTSNPN and CDR2 SVGIG (reference sequence). CDR3 length equals 13 residues. Germline trimming cut 3 bases from V and 4 bases from J; bases unmatched to any gene: 5. CDR3 residues: CAWRVAGLYEQYF. The CDR3 DNA reads as TGTGCCTGGAGGGTAGCGGGGTTGTACGAGCAGTACTTC.

This clone occurred a few times. The V call is TRBV29-1, the J call TRBJ2-5, with 7 positions matching TRBD1. The CDR3 totals 12 residues. CDR1 is SQVTM, CDR2 ANQGSEA, per germline. The V gene end was trimmed by 3 bases and the J gene end by 2 bases; junction bases not matched to a gene: 0. CDR3 region: CSVDRGQETQYF. DNA for the CDR3: TGCAGCGTTGACAGGGGGCAAGAGACCCAGTACTTC.